The T cell receptor beta chain under discussion was sequenced for a study of graft-versus-host responses after intestinal transplantation. Study-wide background: All recipients were transplanted with multivisceral, liver-intestinal, or isolated intestinal grafts. Every one of the recipients received anti-thymocyte globulin induction and afterwards took tacrolimus and steroids for around three years. Points from the study as a whole: Analysis identified GvH clones in recipient marrow, with some appearing first in ileum or blood. The highest levels of circulating GvH clones went along with early declines in HvG clones after transplant.

Comment on this clone: Its antigen is undetermined.

Sequenced by immunoSEQ multiplex PCR; TCRdb stores in-frame clones only, minus some. This table has about 100,000 clones, more than 75% appearing once. The sequences come from unstimulated CD4+ T cells sorted from spleen or lymph node cells, collected before transplant. This receptor was obtained from a human donor who was the organ donor for an intestinal transplant.

CDR3 nucleotides: TGTGCCAGCAGCTCCGACTACAGGGGGTTCACCCAAGAGACCCAGTACTTC. As protein: CASSSDYRGFTQETQYF. The chain joins TRBV5-6 to TRBJ2-5, with 8 bases matching TRBD1. CDR1 and CDR2 (germline): SGHDT, YYEEEE. With V trimmed by 3 bases and J by 1 base, 11 bases remained unmatched. The CDR3 has 17 residues.